The TCR beta chain under discussion was sequenced for a study of blood T cell repertoires in COVID-19. Sequencing was performed with immunoSEQ multiplex PCR; in TCRdb, only in-frame clones are kept and a portion is missing. Among about 86,000 clones listed, approximately 80% were seen once. This clonotype was sampled from a woman at least 80 years old with active or convalescent COVID-19. Sequenced: peripheral blood.

The CDR3 DNA follows: TGTGCCAGCAGCTTGGGCCCTGGACAGCAAACAAACTATGGCTACACCTTC. As protein: CASSLGPGQQTNYGYTF. The gene calls are TRBV5-4 and TRBJ1-2, with D possibly matching TRBD1 (6 bases). The V gene lost 0 bases and the J gene lost 2 bases, with 17 bases spanning the gap. Germline CDR1 reads SGHNT; CDR2 reads YYREEE (reference sequence). CDR3 length: 17 residues.